This TCR beta chain was captured in a study of response to subunit inactivated influenza vaccine. Study conclusions and caveats: Seasonal influenza vaccination, on each occasion, was suggested by the authors to recruit few new T cells.

This clonotype was counted only a few times. Its antigen is currently unknown. This CDR3 comprises 13 residues. From germline, CDR1 is SEHNR and CDR2 FQNEAQ (reference sequence). Trimming removed 1 base from V and 15 bases from J; junction bases left unmatched: 8. TCRdb redid the calling of the RT-PCR reads with MiXCR, one entry per CDR3 protein. The table lists about 830,000 distinct CDR3 sequences, around a sixth of them singletons, with approximately 11% in the top ten. This receptor was obtained from a man in his forties or fifties who received an inactivated influenza vaccine. This chain joins TRBV7-9 and TRBJ2-1; 8 bases line up with TRBD2. Source: PBMCs from blood, taken roughly 5 days after vaccination. The CDR3: CASSLETSDGRFF. CDR3 DNA: TGTGCCAGCAGCTTAGAGACTAGCGATGGTCGGTTCTTC.